This T cell receptor beta chain was captured by sequencing in a study of T cells in Graves' hyperthyroidism and ophthalmopathy. Researchers amplified the TCR beta CDR3 regions from RNA transcripts. A set of HTBI primers served as the primers for a first-round RT-PCR of the TCR CDR3. TCRdb re-derived calls from the multiplex PCR reads in MiXCR, one entry per CDR3 protein. The data show around 570,000 distinct CDR3 sequences, with about 20% seen just once and over 45% held by the top ten. This TCR was sampled from a man aged 35 to 55 with Graves' ophthalmopathy. Sequencing was carried out using blood.

The CDR3 bases are TGTGCCAGCAGCCTCGTCTTGAATTCCGGGACTAGCGGGAGGGCCTCCGGGGAGCTGTTTTTT. It translates to CASSLVLNSGTSGRASGELFF. The rearrangement uses TRBV3-1 and TRBJ2-2; 16 bases fit TRBD2. With V trimmed by 4 bases and J by 6 bases, 17 bases remained unmatched. The CDR3 contains 21 residues. Germline V gene data show CDR1 as LGHDT and CDR2 as YNNKEL (reference sequence).